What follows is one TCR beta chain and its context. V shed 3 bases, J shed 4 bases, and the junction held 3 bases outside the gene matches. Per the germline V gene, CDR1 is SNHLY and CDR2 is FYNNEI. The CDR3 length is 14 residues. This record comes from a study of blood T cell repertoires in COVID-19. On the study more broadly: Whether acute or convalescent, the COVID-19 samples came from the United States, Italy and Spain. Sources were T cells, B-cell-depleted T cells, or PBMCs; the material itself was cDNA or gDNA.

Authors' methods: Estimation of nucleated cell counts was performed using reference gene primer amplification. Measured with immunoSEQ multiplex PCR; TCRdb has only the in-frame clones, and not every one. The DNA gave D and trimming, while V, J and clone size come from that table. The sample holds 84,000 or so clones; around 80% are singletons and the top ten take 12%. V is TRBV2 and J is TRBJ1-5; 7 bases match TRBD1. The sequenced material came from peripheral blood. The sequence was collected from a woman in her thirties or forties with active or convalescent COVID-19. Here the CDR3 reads CASSDPRGNQPQHF. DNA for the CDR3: TGTGCCAGCAGTGACCCCAGGGGGAATCAGCCCCAGCATTTT. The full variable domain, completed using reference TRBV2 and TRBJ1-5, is EPEVTQTPSHQVTQMGQEVILRCVPISNHLYFYWYRQILGQKVEFLVSFYNNEISEKSEIFDDQFSVERPDGSNFTLKIRSTKLEDSAMYFCASSDPRGNQPQHFGDGTRLSIL.